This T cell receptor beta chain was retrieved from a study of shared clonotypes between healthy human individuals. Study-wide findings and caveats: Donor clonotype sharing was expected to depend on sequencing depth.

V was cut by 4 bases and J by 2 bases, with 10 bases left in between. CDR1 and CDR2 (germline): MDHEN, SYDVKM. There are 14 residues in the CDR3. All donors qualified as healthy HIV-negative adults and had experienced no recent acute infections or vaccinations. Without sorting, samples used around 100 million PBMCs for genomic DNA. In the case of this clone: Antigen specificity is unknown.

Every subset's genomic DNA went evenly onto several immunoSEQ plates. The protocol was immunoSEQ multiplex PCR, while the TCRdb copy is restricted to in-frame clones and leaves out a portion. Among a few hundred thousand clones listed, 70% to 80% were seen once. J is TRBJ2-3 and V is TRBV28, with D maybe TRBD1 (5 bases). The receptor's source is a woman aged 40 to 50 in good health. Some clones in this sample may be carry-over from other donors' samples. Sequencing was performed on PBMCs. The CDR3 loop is CASSSRQLTDTQYF. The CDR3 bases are TGTGCCAGCAGTTCACGACAGCTCACAGATACGCAGTATTTT. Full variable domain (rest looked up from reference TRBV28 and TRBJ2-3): DVKVTQSSRYLVKRTGEKVFLECVQDMDHENMFWYRQDPGLGLRLIYFSYDVKMKEKGDIPEGYSVSREKKERFSLILESASTNQTSMYLCASSSRQLTDTQYFGPGTRLTVL.